A selection of T cell receptor beta chains follows, all from one sample in a study of shared clonotypes between healthy human individuals. Data came from immunoSEQ multiplex PCR; TCRdb stores just in-frame clones and leaves some out. The data contain around 2.1 million clones, more than 90% of them singletons. The sequencing input was naive CD4+ T cells sorted from blood. These receptors all come from a man between 18 and 29 years old in good health. CDR3s include the opening cysteine and the closing phenylalanine or tryptophan. Each record gives: clone size, J gene, D gene, V gene, CDR3 protein, CDR3 DNA. The D gene is left open where the match is weak. The size of a clone is reported for some rows only, either as once, few or many, or as a class for expanded clones.

NA TRBJ1-2 NA TRBV5-1 CASNPSGTITNGYTF TGCGCCAGCAATCCTTCCGGGACGATCACGAATGGCTACACCTTC
NA TRBJ1-3 NA TRBV6-5 CASTSSSVGGNTIYF TGTGCCAGCACATCAAGCTCCGTGGGTGGAAACACCATATATTTT
NA TRBJ2-7 NA TRBV18 CASSPRSPGSTYEQYF TGTGCCAGCTCACCACGGTCCCCCGGTTCCACCTACGAGCAGTACTTC
NA TRBJ2-7 NA TRBV21-1 CASPLLGQTYEQYF TGTGCCAGCCCCCTACTCGGGCAGACTTACGAGCAGTACTTC
NA TRBJ2-3 NA TRBV5-1 CASTHTSSTDTQYF TGCGCCAGCACCCACACCTCTAGCACAGATACGCAGTATTTT
NA TRBJ2-5 NA TRBV18 CASSPPGQETQYF TGTGCCAGCTCACCACCAGGCCAAGAGACCCAGTACTTC
NA TRBJ1-2 NA TRBV2 CASSEGATGVGGYTF TGTGCCAGCAGTGAAGGGGCCACAGGAGTGGGAGGCTACACCTTC
NA TRBJ1-1 TRBD1 TRBV5-1 CASSLADPISFRTGENTEAFF TGCGCCAGCAGCTTGGCCGACCCAATATCATTTAGGACAGGGGAGAACACTGAAGCTTTCTTT
NA TRBJ2-2 NA TRBV6-1 CASERAFNTGELFF TGTGCCAGCGAGAGGGCTTTCAACACCGGGGAGCTGTTTTTT
NA TRBJ2-6 NA TRBV28 CASSTPGSGANVLTF TGTGCCAGCAGTACCCCAGGGAGCGGGGCCAACGTCCTGACTTTC
NA TRBJ1-4 NA TRBV18 CASQTGGVNEKLFF TGTGCCAGCCAAACGGGCGGGGTCAATGAAAAACTGTTTTTT
NA TRBJ1-3 NA TRBV5-6 CASSSPFSSGNTIYF TGTGCCAGCAGCTCTCCTTTCAGTTCTGGAAACACCATATATTTT
NA TRBJ2-3 NA TRBV2 CAGGFTDTQYF TGTGCCGGGGGCTTCACAGATACGCAGTATTTT
once TRBJ2-3 NA TRBV30 CAWSVGSDTQYF TGTGCCTGGAGTGTAGGTAGCGATACGCAGTATTTT
NA TRBJ2-7 NA TRBV30 CAAGRKGYEQYF TGTGCTGCCGGGCGGAAAGGATACGAGCAGTACTTC
NA TRBJ1-6 NA TRBV7-3 CASSLTGPGSPLHF TGTGCCAGCAGCTTAACGGGGCCGGGGTCACCCCTCCACTTT
NA TRBJ1-2 NA TRBV30 CAWKTGPSYGYTF TGTGCCTGGAAGACAGGACCCTCCTATGGCTACACCTTC
NA TRBJ2-1 TRBD2 TRBV28 CASRGLAGSYEQFF TGTGCCAGCAGGGGACTAGCGGGGTCCTATGAGCAGTTCTTC
NA TRBJ2-7 NA TRBV7-2 CASSRSEQGYEQYF TGTGCCAGCAGCCGCTCGGAGCAGGGCTACGAGCAGTACTTC
NA TRBJ2-5 TRBD1 TRBV6-5 CASTYPTGNQETQYF TGTGCCAGCACTTACCCGACAGGGAACCAAGAGACCCAGTACTTC
many TRBJ2-1 NA TRBV4-3 CASSLGLNSYNEQFF TGCGCCAGCAGCCTGGGTCTAAACTCCTACAATGAGCAGTTCTTC
once TRBJ2-3 TRBD1 TRBV5-1 CASSSGTGGTDTQYF TGCGCCAGCAGCTCCGGGACAGGGGGCACAGATACGCAGTATTTT
NA TRBJ2-2 NA TRBV11-3 CASSPGTARDGELFF TGTGCCAGCAGCCCGGGGACTGCCCGGGACGGGGAGCTGTTTTTT
once TRBJ2-5 NA TRBV4-1 CASSRGGLQETQYF TGCGCCAGCAGCCGTGGGGGCTTACAAGAGACCCAGTACTTC
NA TRBJ2-1 NA TRBV10-2 CASSALNEQFF TGCGCCAGCAGTGCACTCAATGAGCAGTTCTTC
NA TRBJ2-7 TRBD2 TRBV6-5 CASSPRLAGSYEQYF TGTGCCAGCAGCCCTCGACTAGCGGGTTCCTACGAGCAGTACTTC
NA TRBJ2-7 TRBD1 TRBV11-2 CASSLEYRGPEEQYF TGTGCCAGCAGCTTAGAATACAGGGGGCCGGAGGAGCAGTACTTC
NA TRBJ2-7 NA TRBV11-1 CASSLGLYSYEQYF TGTGCCAGCAGCTTAGGACTTTACTCCTACGAGCAGTACTTC
NA TRBJ1-2 NA TRBV5-1 CASSMTRNYGYTF TGCGCCAGCAGCATGACACGGAACTATGGCTACACCTTC
NA TRBJ2-7 TRBD1 TRBV5-6 CASSKDRVWEQYF TGTGCCAGCAGCAAGGACAGGGTTTGGGAGCAGTACTTC
NA TRBJ1-3 TRBD1 TRBV7-2 CASSYTGTGNSGNTIYF TGTGCCAGCAGCTACACCGGGACAGGGAACTCTGGAAACACCATATATTTT
NA TRBJ2-7 TRBD1 TRBV19 CASSSRGQGYEQYF TGTGCCAGTAGTAGCCGGGGACAGGGGTACGAGCAGTACTTC
few TRBJ1-4 NA TRBV18 CASSPLRLGVELFF TGTGCCAGCTCACCACTGAGGCTTGGGGTTGAACTGTTTTTT
NA TRBJ2-7 NA TRBV6-6 CASSWDIPPYEQYF TGTGCCAGCAGTTGGGACATTCCGCCCTACGAGCAGTACTTC
NA TRBJ2-7 NA TRBV10-3 CAISETEGYEQYF TGTGCCATCAGTGAGACGGAGGGCTACGAGCAGTACTTC
NA TRBJ2-5 TRBD1 TRBV19 CASSIVTGDETQYF TGTGCCAGTAGTATAGTGACAGGGGACGAGACCCAGTACTTC
NA TRBJ1-6 NA TRBV4-1 CASSPQQGRPLHF TGCGCCAGCAGCCCCCAACAGGGAAGGCCCCTCCACTTT
NA TRBJ1-4 NA TRBV5-6 CASSLRSIATNEKLFF TGTGCCAGCAGCTTGCGGAGTATTGCAACTAATGAAAAACTGTTTTTT
NA TRBJ2-7 NA TRBV5-1 CASSPGLVSSYEQYF TGCGCCAGCAGCCCGGGACTTGTGAGCTCCTACGAGCAGTACTTC
NA TRBJ1-2 NA TRBV18 CASSLPAGPQGYGYTF TGTGCCAGCTCACTACCGGCCGGCCCTCAGGGGTATGGCTACACCTTC
NA TRBJ1-1 NA TRBV6-1 CASSENRLNTEAFF TGTGCCAGCAGTGAAAACAGGTTGAACACTGAAGCTTTCTTT
NA TRBJ2-5 NA TRBV10-3 CAVGVGYQETQYF TGTGCCGTCGGGGTAGGGTACCAAGAGACCCAGTACTTC
NA TRBJ2-7 TRBD2 TRBV6-1 CASSNQRGGGYEQYF TGTGCCAGCAGTAATCAGCGGGGAGGCGGATACGAGCAGTACTTC
NA TRBJ1-2 NA TRBV5-4 CASSLAGQLGANYGYTF TGTGCCAGCAGCTTGGCTGGACAGCTGGGAGCTAACTATGGCTACACCTTC
NA TRBJ1-6 TRBD1 TRBV7-8 CASSFLRQGSSYNSPLHF TGTGCCAGCAGCTTTTTGAGACAGGGGAGCTCCTATAATTCACCCCTCCACTTT
NA TRBJ2-7 NA TRBV7-6 CASSRGGGAYEQYF TGTGCCAGCAGTAGGGGAGGGGGCGCCTACGAGCAGTACTTC
NA TRBJ1-6 TRBD1 TRBV5-1 CASSLGTGTYNSPLHF TGCGCCAGCAGCCTTGGGACAGGAACCTATAATTCACCCCTCCACTTT
NA TRBJ2-1 TRBD1 TRBV5-4 CASTPGQLKNNEQFF TGTGCCAGCACACCGGGACAGCTAAAGAACAATGAGCAGTTCTTC
once TRBJ2-4 NA TRBV28 CASSHFPRDLAKNIQYF TGTGCCAGCAGCCACTTCCCACGGGACCTAGCCAAAAACATTCAGTACTTC
NA TRBJ2-1 TRBD2 TRBV9 CASSVALTSGGSYNEQFF TGTGCCAGCAGCGTAGCACTGACTAGCGGGGGTTCCTACAATGAGCAGTTCTTC
NA TRBJ1-6 TRBD1 TRBV19 CASSVPRQGHSPLHF TGTGCCAGTAGTGTCCCCAGACAGGGACATTCACCCCTCCACTTT
NA TRBJ2-5 TRBD2 TRBV7-2 CASSLGAFSGEKETQYF TGTGCCAGCAGCTTAGGGGCCTTTAGCGGGGAGAAAGAGACCCAGTACTTC
NA TRBJ1-4 TRBD1 TRBV6-5 CASSFLTGSDEKLFF TGTGCCAGCAGTTTCTTGACAGGGAGTGATGAAAAACTGTTTTTT
NA TRBJ2-3 TRBD2 TRBV6-5 CASSRTSGAPDTQYF TGTGCCAGCAGCAGGACTAGCGGGGCGCCAGATACGCAGTATTTT
NA TRBJ2-3 NA TRBV10-3 CAISSSGVGDTQYF TGTGCCATCAGTTCCTCCGGGGTTGGGGATACGCAGTATTTT